These T cell receptor beta chains were read from a single sample in a study of blood T cells in healthy people across ages. TCRdb reprocessed the 5' RACE reads via MiXCR and lists one record per CDR3 protein. The sample has roughly 800,000 distinct CDR3 sequences; 53% are singletons. The specimen sequenced was blood. These receptors were obtained from a man older than 75 in good health. CDR3s include the opening cysteine and the closing phenylalanine or tryptophan. D genes are given only for firm matches. A row's size may be missing; if present it is once, few, many or a size class.

CDR3: CASSDGTGGNQPQHF
DNA: TGCGCCAGCAGCGACGGGACAGGCGGGAATCAGCCCCAGCATTTT
size: -
J: TRBJ1-5
D: TRBD1
V: TRBV10-1

CDR3: CASTAPGGNEQYF
DNA: TGTGCCAGCACCGCCCCAGGGGGCAATGAGCAGTACTTC
size: once
J: TRBJ2-7
D: TRBD1
V: TRBV6-1

CDR3: CSASRIAGTYEQYF
DNA: TGCAGTGCTAGTCGTATAGCGGGAACCTACGAGCAGTACTTC
size: -
J: TRBJ2-7
D: TRBD2
V: TRBV20-1

CDR3: CASSPLARGYTF
DNA: TGTGCCAGCAGCCCCCTTGCGAGGGGCTACACCTTC
size: -
J: TRBJ1-2
D: -
V: TRBV7-2

CDR3: CASSRTGAIAKNIQYF
DNA: TGTGCCAGCAGTCGAACAGGGGCCATAGCCAAAAACATTCAGTACTTC
size: -
J: TRBJ2-4
D: TRBD1
V: TRBV28

CDR3: CASTSASGRAWYNEQFF
DNA: TGTGCCAGCACTAGCGCTAGCGGGAGAGCGTGGTACAATGAGCAGTTCTTC
size: -
J: TRBJ2-1
D: TRBD2
V: TRBV7-6

CDR3: CASSSQLAGAEEQYF
DNA: TGTGCCAGCAGTTCGCAACTAGCGGGAGCCGAAGAGCAGTACTTC
size: -
J: TRBJ2-7
D: TRBD2
V: TRBV12-3/TRBV12-4

CDR3: CASSPRGQTGGNQPQHF
DNA: TGTGCCAGCAGCCCCCGGGGACAGACCGGAGGTAATCAGCCCCAGCATTTT
size: -
J: TRBJ1-5
D: TRBD1
V: TRBV7-2

CDR3: CASSQTSRDSGGGYTF
DNA: TGTGCCAGCAGCCAGACTTCCCGGGACTCAGGTGGTGGCTACACCTTC
size: many
J: TRBJ1-2
D: -
V: TRBV3-1

CDR3: CASSPVLTTYEQYF
DNA: TGTGCCAGCAGCCCCGTTCTAACAACCTACGAGCAGTACTTC
size: -
J: TRBJ2-7
D: -
V: TRBV9

CDR3: CASSPRPAGGALDAQYF
DNA: TGTGCCAGCAGCCCACGGCCAGCGGGAGGGGCCCTCGACGCGCAGTACTTC
size: -
J: TRBJ2-7
D: TRBD2
V: TRBV11-2

CDR3: CASSLAEGGSNYGYTF
DNA: TGCGCCAGCAGCTTGGCTGAAGGGGGTTCTAACTATGGCTACACCTTC
size: -
J: TRBJ1-2
D: -
V: TRBV5-1

CDR3: CSKGTGASYEQYF
DNA: TGCAGTAAAGGGACAGGGGCGTCCTACGAGCAGTACTTC
size: few
J: TRBJ2-7
D: TRBD1
V: TRBV20-1

CDR3: CASSPDRATNEKLFF
DNA: TGTGCCAGCAGCCCGGACCGAGCAACTAATGAAAAACTGTTTTTT
size: few
J: TRBJ1-4
D: -
V: TRBV7-8

CDR3: CASRVGASMTQFF
DNA: TGTGCCAGCAGAGTTGGGGCTTCAATGACGCAGTTCTTC
size: few
J: TRBJ2-1
D: -
V: TRBV25-1

CDR3: CASSSSRGFGNTIYF
DNA: TGCGCCAGCAGCTCCAGTCGGGGCTTTGGAAACACCATATATTTT
size: -
J: TRBJ1-3
D: -
V: TRBV5-1

CDR3: CASSHTTTTNEKLFF
DNA: TGTGCCAGCAGTCATACGACAACAACTAATGAAAAACTGTTTTTT
size: -
J: TRBJ1-4
D: -
V: TRBV25-1

CDR3: CASSPGQGLRVKTQYF
DNA: TGTGCCAGCAGTCCCGGACAGGGTTTGAGAGTGAAGACCCAGTACTTC
size: -
J: TRBJ2-5
D: TRBD1
V: TRBV27

CDR3: CASSSLRTSGSPDEQFF
DNA: TGCGCCAGCAGCTCGTTGCGGACTAGCGGAAGCCCGGATGAGCAGTTCTTC
size: -
J: TRBJ2-1
D: TRBD2
V: TRBV5-1

CDR3: CATSREGQGLAGVYEQYF
DNA: TGTGCCACCAGCAGAGAGGGCCAAGGACTAGCGGGAGTCTACGAGCAGTACTTC
size: -
J: TRBJ2-7
D: TRBD2
V: TRBV15

CDR3: CASSPTLAGNTYNEQFF
DNA: TGCGCCAGCAGCCCAACATTAGCGGGTAACACCTACAATGAGCAGTTCTTC
size: few
J: TRBJ2-1
D: TRBD2
V: TRBV5-1

CDR3: CASSYSTGRVREQYF
DNA: TGTGCCAGCAGTTACTCGACCGGGAGGGTGAGGGAGCAGTACTTC
size: few
J: TRBJ2-7
D: TRBD2
V: TRBV6-6

CDR3: CATYPMGRYNEQFF
DNA: TGTGCCACCTACCCCATGGGCAGATACAATGAGCAGTTCTTC
size: few
J: TRBJ2-1
D: -
V: TRBV27

CDR3: CASSSLVPQGYEQYF
DNA: TGTGCCAGCAGCAGTTTAGTCCCACAGGGTTACGAGCAGTACTTC
size: -
J: TRBJ2-7
D: -
V: TRBV28

CDR3: CASSKGQEGNQPQHF
DNA: TGTGCCAGCAGCAAAGGACAGGAGGGCAATCAGCCCCAGCATTTT
size: -
J: TRBJ1-5
D: -
V: TRBV21-1

CDR3: CSAPPGTGSSYEQYF
DNA: TGCAGTGCGCCTCCCGGGACAGGTAGCTCCTACGAGCAGTACTTC
size: -
J: TRBJ2-7
D: TRBD1
V: TRBV20-1

CDR3: CSAWDSLNTEAFF
DNA: TGCAGTGCTTGGGACAGTCTGAACACTGAAGCTTTCTTT
size: -
J: TRBJ1-1
D: TRBD1
V: TRBV20-1

CDR3: CASSQAAVGTQYF
DNA: TGTGCCAGCAGCCAAGCGGCGGTAGGGACCCAGTACTTC
size: few
J: TRBJ2-5
D: -
V: TRBV3-1

CDR3: CASRTRGGSYNEQFF
DNA: TGTGCCAGCAGGACCCGGGGGGGCTCCTACAATGAGCAGTTCTTC
size: -
J: TRBJ2-1
D: TRBD2
V: TRBV12-3/TRBV12-4

CDR3: CSAPLSYNEQFF
DNA: TGCAGTGCTCCGCTAAGTTACAATGAGCAGTTCTTC
size: few
J: TRBJ2-1
D: -
V: TRBV20-1

CDR3: CASSPPGTAIQYF
DNA: TGTGCCAGCAGTCCTCCAGGGACAGCAATTCAGTACTTC
size: -
J: TRBJ2-4
D: TRBD1
V: TRBV25-1

CDR3: CASSPEQGQNEQYF
DNA: TGTGCCAGCAGCCCCGAACAGGGTCAGAACGAGCAGTACTTC
size: -
J: TRBJ2-7
D: -
V: TRBV4-2

CDR3: CSVGLAVYNEQFF
DNA: TGCAGTGTTGGGTTAGCGGTATACAATGAGCAGTTCTTC
size: -
J: TRBJ2-1
D: -
V: TRBV20-1

CDR3: CASSHRLAGGTGELFF
DNA: TGTGCCAGCAGCCATCGACTAGCGGGAGGCACCGGGGAGCTGTTTTTT
size: -
J: TRBJ2-2
D: TRBD2
V: TRBV14

CDR3: CSAKLAGVLDRYAYF
DNA: TGCAGTGCAAAGCTAGCGGGAGTGTTAGACAGATACGCGTATTTT
size: -
J: TRBJ2-3
D: TRBD2
V: TRBV20-1

CDR3: CASSQPGREVMDTQYF
DNA: TGCGCCAGCAGCCAACCTGGGCGGGAGGTCATGGATACGCAGTATTTT
size: many
J: TRBJ2-3
D: TRBD2
V: TRBV4-1

CDR3: CASSQSPCNQEAPYEQYF
DNA: TGCGCCAGCAGTCAATCCCCTTGTAATCAGGAAGCTCCCTACGAGCAGTACTTC
size: -
J: TRBJ2-7
D: -
V: TRBV23-1

CDR3: CSARPRTGRFNEQFF
DNA: TGCAGTGCTAGGCCCAGGACAGGCCGGTTCAATGAGCAGTTCTTC
size: -
J: TRBJ2-1
D: TRBD1
V: TRBV20-1

CDR3: CASSSPALGYTF
DNA: TGTGCCAGCAGCAGCCCCGCCCTGGGCTACACCTTC
size: once
J: TRBJ1-2
D: -
V: TRBV21-1

CDR3: CASSQGMETQYF
DNA: TGTGCCAGCAGTCAGGGTATGGAGACCCAGTACTTC
size: few
J: TRBJ2-5
D: -
V: TRBV6-2/TRBV6-3

CDR3: CASSQLAGGIYEQYF
DNA: TGTGCCAGCAGTCAGCTAGCGGGGGGAATATACGAGCAGTACTTC
size: -
J: TRBJ2-7
D: TRBD2
V: TRBV6-2/TRBV6-3

CDR3: CASSHRATGELFF
DNA: TGTGCCAGCAGCCACCGCGCAACCGGGGAGCTGTTTTTT
size: few
J: TRBJ2-2
D: -
V: TRBV11-2

CDR3: CASSQMPGPQGSEQYF
DNA: TGCGCCAGCAGTCAGATGCCTGGACCGCAAGGATCCGAGCAGTACTTC
size: few
J: TRBJ2-7
D: -
V: TRBV5-1

CDR3: CASKGQGAQVYEQYF
DNA: TGTGCCAGCAAAGGACAGGGGGCCCAGGTCTACGAGCAGTACTTC
size: -
J: TRBJ2-7
D: TRBD1
V: TRBV28

CDR3: CASSDLLADTQYF
DNA: TGCGCCAGCAGCGACCTCCTAGCGGATACGCAGTATTTT
size: -
J: TRBJ2-3
D: -
V: TRBV5-1

CDR3: CASSQAGGSSGRRETQYF
DNA: TGTGCCAGCAGCCAAGCAGGAGGGTCTAGCGGCCGGAGGGAGACCCAGTACTTC
size: -
J: TRBJ2-5
D: TRBD2
V: TRBV3-1

CDR3: CASSRARGRYEQYF
DNA: TGTGCCAGCAGCAGGGCGCGGGGCCGGTACGAGCAGTACTTC
size: -
J: TRBJ2-7
D: -
V: TRBV5-6

CDR3: CASSLDRDPPNEQFF
DNA: TGTGCCAGCAGCTTAGACAGGGACCCCCCCAATGAGCAGTTCTTC
size: -
J: TRBJ2-1
D: -
V: TRBV7-2

CDR3: CSVEGQFPGELFF
DNA: TGCAGCGTTGAAGGCCAGTTCCCCGGGGAGCTGTTTTTT
size: -
J: TRBJ2-2
D: -
V: TRBV29-1

CDR3: CASSKTGSKNIQYF
DNA: TGTGCCAGCAGCAAGACAGGGTCCAAAAACATTCAGTACTTC
size: -
J: TRBJ2-4
D: TRBD1
V: TRBV6-5